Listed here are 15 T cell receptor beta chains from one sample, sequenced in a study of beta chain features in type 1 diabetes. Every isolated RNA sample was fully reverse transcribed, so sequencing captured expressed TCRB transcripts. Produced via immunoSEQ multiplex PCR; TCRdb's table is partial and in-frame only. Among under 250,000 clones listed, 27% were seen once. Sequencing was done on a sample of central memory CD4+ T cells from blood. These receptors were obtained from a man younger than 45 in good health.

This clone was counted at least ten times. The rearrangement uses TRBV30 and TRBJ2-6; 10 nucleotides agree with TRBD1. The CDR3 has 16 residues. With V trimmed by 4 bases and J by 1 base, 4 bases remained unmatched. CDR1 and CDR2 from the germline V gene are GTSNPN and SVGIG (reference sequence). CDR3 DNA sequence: TGTGCCTGGACCCGGGACAGGGGTTCTGGGGCCAACGTCCTGACTTTC. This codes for CAWTRDRGSGANVLTF.

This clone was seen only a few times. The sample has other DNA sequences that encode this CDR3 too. CDR3 loop: CASSEVNGYTF. In DNA, the CDR3 is TGTGCCAGCAGTGAAGTGAATGGCTACACCTTC. V is TRBV2 and J is TRBJ1-2; D gene ambiguous. The CDR3 extends over 11 amino acids. The V gene lost 1 base and the J gene lost 6 bases, with 3 bases spanning the gap. Germline CDR1 and CDR2: SNHLY and FYNNEI.

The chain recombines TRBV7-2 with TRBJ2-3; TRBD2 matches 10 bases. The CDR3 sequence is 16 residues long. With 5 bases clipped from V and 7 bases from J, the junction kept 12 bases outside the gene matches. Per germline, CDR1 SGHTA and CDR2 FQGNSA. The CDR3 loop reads CASSPSSAGGQNTQYF. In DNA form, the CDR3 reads TGTGCCAGCAGCCCTAGTTCAGCGGGGGGGCAAAATACGCAGTATTTT. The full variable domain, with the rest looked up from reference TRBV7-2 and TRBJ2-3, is GAGVSQSPSNKVTEKGKDVELRCDPISGHTALYWYRQSLGQGLEFLIYFQGNSAPDKSGLPSDRFSAERTGGSVSTLTIQRTQQEDSAVYLCASSPSSAGGQNTQYFGPGTRLTVL.

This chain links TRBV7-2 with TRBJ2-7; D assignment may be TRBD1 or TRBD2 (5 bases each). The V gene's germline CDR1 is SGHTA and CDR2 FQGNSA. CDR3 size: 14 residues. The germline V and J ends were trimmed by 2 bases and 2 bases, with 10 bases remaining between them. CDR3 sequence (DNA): TGTGCCAGCAGCTTAATGACGGGGCCCTACGAGCAGTACTTC. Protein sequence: CASSLMTGPYEQYF.

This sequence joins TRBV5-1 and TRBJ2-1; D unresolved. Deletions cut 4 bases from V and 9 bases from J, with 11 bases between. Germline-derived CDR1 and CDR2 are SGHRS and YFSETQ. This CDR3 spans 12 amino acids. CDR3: CASSPPESEQFF. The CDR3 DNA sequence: TGCGCCAGCAGCCCGCCGGAGTCTGAGCAGTTCTTC.

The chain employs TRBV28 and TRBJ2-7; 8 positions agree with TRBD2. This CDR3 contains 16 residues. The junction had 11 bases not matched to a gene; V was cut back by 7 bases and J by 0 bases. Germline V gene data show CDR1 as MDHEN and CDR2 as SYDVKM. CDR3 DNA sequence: TGTGCCAGCACTCCTGGCGGAGCGGGGGTCTCCTACGAGCAGTACTTC. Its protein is CASTPGGAGVSYEQYF.

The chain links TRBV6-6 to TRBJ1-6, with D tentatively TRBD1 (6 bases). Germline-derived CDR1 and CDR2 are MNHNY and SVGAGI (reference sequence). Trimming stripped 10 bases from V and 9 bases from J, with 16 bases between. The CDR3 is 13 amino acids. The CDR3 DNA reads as TGTGCCATCCGGGACATAACCTCTTCACCCCTCCACTTT. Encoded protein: CAIRDITSSPLHF.

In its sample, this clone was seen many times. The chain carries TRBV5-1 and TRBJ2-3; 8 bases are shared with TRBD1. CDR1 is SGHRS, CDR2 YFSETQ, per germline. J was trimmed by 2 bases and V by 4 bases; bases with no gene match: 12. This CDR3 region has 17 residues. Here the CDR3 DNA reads TGCGCCAGCAGCCCGTTAGGACAGGGCTCAATCACAGATACGCAGTATTTT. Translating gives CASSPLGQGSITDTQYF.

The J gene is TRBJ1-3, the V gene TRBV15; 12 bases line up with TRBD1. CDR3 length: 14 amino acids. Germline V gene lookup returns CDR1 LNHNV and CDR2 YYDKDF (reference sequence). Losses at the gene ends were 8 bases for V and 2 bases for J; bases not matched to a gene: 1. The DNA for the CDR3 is TGTGCCACCGGGACAGGGGGCACTGGAAACACCATATATTTT. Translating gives CATGTGGTGNTIYF.

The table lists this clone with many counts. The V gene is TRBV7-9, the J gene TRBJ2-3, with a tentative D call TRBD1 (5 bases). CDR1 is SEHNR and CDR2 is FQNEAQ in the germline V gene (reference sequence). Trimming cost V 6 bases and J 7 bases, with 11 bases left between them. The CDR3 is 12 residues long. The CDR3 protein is CASREGDNTQYF. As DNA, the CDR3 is TGTGCCAGCAGAGAAGGGGATAATACGCAGTATTTT.

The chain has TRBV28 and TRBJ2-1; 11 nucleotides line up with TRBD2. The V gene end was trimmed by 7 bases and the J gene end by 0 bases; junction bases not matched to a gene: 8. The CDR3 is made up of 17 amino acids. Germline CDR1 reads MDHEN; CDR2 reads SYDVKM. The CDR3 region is CASIGLAGIPSYNEQFF. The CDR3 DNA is TGTGCCAGCATCGGACTAGCGGGTATTCCCTCCTACAATGAGCAGTTCTTC. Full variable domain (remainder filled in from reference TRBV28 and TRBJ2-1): DVKVTQSSRYLVKRTGEKVFLECVQDMDHENMFWYRQDPGLGLRLIYFSYDVKMKEKGDIPEGYSVSREKKERFSLILESASTNQTSMYLCASIGLAGIPSYNEQFFGPGTRLTVL.

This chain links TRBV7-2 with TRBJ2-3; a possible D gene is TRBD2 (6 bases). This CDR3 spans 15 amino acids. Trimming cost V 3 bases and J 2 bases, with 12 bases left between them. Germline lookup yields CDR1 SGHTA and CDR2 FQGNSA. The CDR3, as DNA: TGTGCCAGCAGCTTGGGACTCCCTGACACAGATACGCAGTATTTT. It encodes CASSLGLPDTDTQYF.

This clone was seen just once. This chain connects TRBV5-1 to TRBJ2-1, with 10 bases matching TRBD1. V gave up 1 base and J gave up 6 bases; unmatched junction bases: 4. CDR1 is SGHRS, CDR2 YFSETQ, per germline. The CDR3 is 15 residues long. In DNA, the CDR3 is TGCGCCAGCAGCTTGACGGGACAGGGGTTCAATGAGCAGTTCTTC. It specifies CASSLTGQGFNEQFF. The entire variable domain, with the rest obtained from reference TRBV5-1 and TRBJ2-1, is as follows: KAGVTQTPRYLIKTRGQQVTLSCSPISGHRSVSWYQQTPGQGLQFLFEYFSETQRNKGNFPGRFSGRQFSNSRSEMNVSTLELGDSALYLCASSLTGQGFNEQFFGPGTRLTVL.

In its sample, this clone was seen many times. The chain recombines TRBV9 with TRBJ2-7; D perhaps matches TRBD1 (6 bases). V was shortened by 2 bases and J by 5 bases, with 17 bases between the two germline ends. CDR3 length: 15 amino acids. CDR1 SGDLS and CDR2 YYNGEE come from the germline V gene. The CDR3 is CASSVGALDTHEQYF. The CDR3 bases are TGTGCCAGCAGCGTGGGGGCCCTGGACACACACGAGCAGTACTTC.

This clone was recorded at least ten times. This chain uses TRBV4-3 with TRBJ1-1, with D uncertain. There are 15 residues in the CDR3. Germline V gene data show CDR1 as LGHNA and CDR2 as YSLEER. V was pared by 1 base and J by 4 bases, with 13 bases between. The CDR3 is CASSQGFGFGTEAFF. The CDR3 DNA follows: TGCGCCAGCAGCCAAGGTTTCGGGTTCGGCACTGAAGCTTTCTTT.